The 9 T cell receptor beta chains listed next were all sequenced from one sample in a study of radiotherapy plus CTLA-4 blockade in lung cancer. TCRdb's table, derived via immunoSEQ multiplex PCR, lists solely in-frame clones and lacks some. The repertoire holds around 85,000 clones, with around 88% as singletons. The sequencing here drew on peripheral blood, taken from a patient treated with radiotherapy plus ipilimumab. The receptor source for this set is a human donor with non-small cell lung cancer who had a partial response to radiotherapy plus ipilimumab.

CDR3 region: CASMAGGPTDTQYF. CDR3 DNA sequence: TGTGCCAGCATGGCGGGAGGGCCGACAGATACGCAGTATTTT. The chain carries TRBV28 and TRBJ2-3, with TRBD2 identical over 9 bases. Germline lookup yields CDR1 MDHEN and CDR2 SYDVKM. The CDR3 extends over 14 amino acids. The ends lost 7 bases at V and 3 bases at J; junction bases unmatched: 5. Combining the CDR3 with reference TRBV28 and TRBJ2-3 gives the whole variable domain DVKVTQSSRYLVKRTGEKVFLECVQDMDHENMFWYRQDPGLGLRLIYFSYDVKMKEKGDIPEGYSVSREKKERFSLILESASTNQTSMYLCASMAGGPTDTQYFGPGTRLTVL.

This clone has only a few counts. The V and J genes are TRBV28 and TRBJ1-3; D not certain. The V end was cut by 10 bases, the J end by 0 bases, with 10 bases between. This CDR3 spans 13 amino acids. The germline V gene has CDR1 MDHEN and CDR2 SYDVKM. DNA of the CDR3: TGTGCCACCAAGTTTAGCTCTGGAAACACCATATATTTT. Translation: CATKFSSGNTIYF. The full variable domain, rest sourced from reference TRBV28 and TRBJ1-3, is DVKVTQSSRYLVKRTGEKVFLECVQDMDHENMFWYRQDPGLGLRLIYFSYDVKMKEKGDIPEGYSVSREKKERFSLILESASTNQTSMYLCATKFSSGNTIYFGEGSWLTVV.

The chain recombines TRBV5-6 with TRBJ2-1, with a possible D match to TRBD2 (5 bases). The germline gives CDR1 SGHDT, CDR2 YYEEEE. The CDR3 length is 17 residues. The V end was cut by 4 bases, the J end by 3 bases, with 20 bases between. This CDR3 is CASSRSGADSVYNEQFF. The CDR3 DNA reads TGTGCCAGCAGCCGGTCGGGTGCGGACTCGGTCTACAATGAGCAGTTCTTC.

J is TRBJ1-5 and V is TRBV7-9; 10 bases align to TRBD1. The CDR3 is 15 amino acids. Germline V CDR1 and CDR2: SEHNR, FQNEAQ (reference sequence). The ends lost 5 bases at V and 7 bases at J; junction bases unmatched: 8. The CDR3 sequence is CASSRQGAINQPQHF. CDR3 DNA: TGTGCCAGCAGCCGACAGGGGGCGATTAACCAGCCCCAGCATTTT.

This chain joins TRBV4-1 and TRBJ2-1; 8 bases line up with TRBD2. The trim removed 3 bases at V and 10 bases at J, leaving 5 bases unmatched. Germline CDR1 and CDR2: MGHRA and YSYEKL. The CDR3 length is 13 residues. CDR3 sequence: CASSHPRLAEQFF. CDR3 sequence (DNA): TGCGCCAGCAGCCATCCCCGACTAGCGGAGCAGTTCTTC.

This sequence joins TRBV7-3 and TRBJ2-1; 14 bases match TRBD2. The CDR3 runs 16 residues. Trimming removed 4 bases from V and 9 bases from J; junction bases left unmatched: 8. Germline V gives CDR1 SGHTA, CDR2 FQGTGA. CDR3 in amino acids: CASSYGGLAGDSEQFF. CDR3 nucleotides: TGTGCCAGCAGCTACGGGGGACTAGCGGGAGACAGTGAGCAGTTCTTC.

V is TRBV27 and J is TRBJ2-5, with 7 bases that match TRBD2. Trimming took 3 bases from V and 4 from J; bases not matched to a gene: 8. CDR1 is MNHEY and CDR2 is SMNVEV in the germline V gene (reference sequence). The CDR3 loop spans 15 amino acids. The CDR3 DNA is TGTGCCAGCAGTTTGGGCGCGGGAGAGTCAGAGACCCAGTACTTC. The encoded protein is CASSLGAGESETQYF.

This chain uses TRBV14 with TRBJ2-3, with D possibly being TRBD2 (5 bases). Per germline, CDR1 SGHDN and CDR2 FVKESK. V was shortened by 1 base and J by 6 bases, with 20 bases between the two germline ends. CDR3 length equals 17 residues. The chain's CDR3 is CASSQGTRPEMTDTQYF. In DNA form, the CDR3 reads TGTGCCAGCAGCCAAGGTACTAGACCTGAAATGACGGATACGCAGTATTTT.

In its sample, this clone was seen once. CDR3 loop: CASIKGEAAYNEQFF. The DNA of the CDR3 is TGTGCCAGCATCAAAGGGGAGGCTGCCTACAATGAGCAGTTCTTC. J is TRBJ2-1 and V is TRBV7-9, with TRBD2 as a possible D gene (6 bases). Trimming took 7 bases from V and 2 from J, leaving 15 bases between them. This CDR3 has 15 residues. The germline V gene encodes CDR1 SEHNR and CDR2 FQNEAQ (reference sequence).